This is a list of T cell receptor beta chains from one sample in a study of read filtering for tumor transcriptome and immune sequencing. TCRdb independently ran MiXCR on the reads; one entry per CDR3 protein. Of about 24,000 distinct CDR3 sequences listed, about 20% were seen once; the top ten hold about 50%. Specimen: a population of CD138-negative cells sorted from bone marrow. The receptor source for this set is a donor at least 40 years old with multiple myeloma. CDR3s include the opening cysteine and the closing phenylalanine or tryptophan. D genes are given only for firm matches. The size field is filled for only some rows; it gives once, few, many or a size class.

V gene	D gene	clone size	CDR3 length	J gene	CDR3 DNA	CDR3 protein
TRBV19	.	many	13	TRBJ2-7	TGTGCCAGTAGCCGCCGGACTAACGACGAGCAGTACTTC	CASSRRTNDEQYF
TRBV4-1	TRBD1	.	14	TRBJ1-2	TGCGCCAGCAGCGGACGGGACAGGGTATATGGCTACACCTTC	CASSGRDRVYGYTF
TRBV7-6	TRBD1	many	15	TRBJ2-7	TGTGCCAGCAGCTCACGACAGGGGTTGACCTACGAGCAGTACTTC	CASSSRQGLTYEQYF
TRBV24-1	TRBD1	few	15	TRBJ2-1	TGTGCCACCAGTGCACCAGGACAGGGGTACAATGAGCAGTTCTTC	CATSAPGQGYNEQFF
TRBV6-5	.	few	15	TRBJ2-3	TGTGCCAGCAGTTACTCCCCTAGTGGGACAGATACGCAGTATTTT	CASSYSPSGTDTQYF
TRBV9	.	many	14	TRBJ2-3	TGTGCCAGCAGCGTATACGAGTGGGGAGGTACGCAGTATTTT	CASSVYEWGGTQYF
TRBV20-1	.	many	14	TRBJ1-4	TGCAGTGCTAGCGACGACAATTTTGGCGAAAAACTGTTTTTT	CSASDDNFGEKLFF
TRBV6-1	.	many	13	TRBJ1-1	TGTGCCAGCGCTGGTCCATATCAAACTGAAGCTTTCTTT	CASAGPYQTEAFF
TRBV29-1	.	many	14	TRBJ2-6	TGCAGCGTTGGGGTAAGCTCTGGGGCCAACGTCCTGACTTTC	CSVGVSSGANVLTF
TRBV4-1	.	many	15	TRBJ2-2	TGCGCCAGCAGCCAGCCTAGTGTTAACACCGGGGAGCTGTTTTTT	CASSQPSVNTGELFF
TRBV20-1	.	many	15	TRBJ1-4	TGCAGTGCTAGAGATGGGCAGGGGTTTAATGAAAAACTGTTTTTT	CSARDGQGFNEKLFF
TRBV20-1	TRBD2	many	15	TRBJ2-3	TGCAGTGCTCCTACTAGCGGGGGATTAACAGATACGCAGTATTTT	CSAPTSGGLTDTQYF
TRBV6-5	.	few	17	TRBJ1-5	TGTGCCAGCAGTTACTTACCCCCACGGGGCTCCAATCAGCCCCAGCATTTT	CASSYLPPRGSNQPQHF
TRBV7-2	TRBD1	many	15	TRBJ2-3	TGTGCCAGCACCCTTCGGGGACAGGTCACAGATACGCAGTATTTT	CASTLRGQVTDTQYF
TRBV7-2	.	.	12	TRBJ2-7	TGTGCCACTTCAATTCTGCGCCACGAGCAGTACTTC	CATSILRHEQYF
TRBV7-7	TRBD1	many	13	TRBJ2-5	TGTGCCAGCAGCACCGGACAGGCGGAGACCCAGTACTTC	CASSTGQAETQYF
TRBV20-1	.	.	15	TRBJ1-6	TGCAGTGCTAGTCGAGGTCCGTCCTATAATTCACCCCTCCACTTT	CSASRGPSYNSPLHF
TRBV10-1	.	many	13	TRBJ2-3	TGCGCCAGCAGTGTCGATAGCCGAGGCACGCAGTATTTT	CASSVDSRGTQYF
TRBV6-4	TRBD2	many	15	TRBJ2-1	TGTGCCAGCAGTGTGGCGGGGGGGGAACACAATGAGCAGTTCTTC	CASSVAGGEHNEQFF
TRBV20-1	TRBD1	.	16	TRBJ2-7	TGCAGTGCTAGAGATCCGGGACAGGGCGGGCCAGGCGAGCAGTACTTC	CSARDPGQGGPGEQYF
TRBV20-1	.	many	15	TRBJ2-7	TGCAGTGCTCCAAGGGCACAAAGAAATTCCTACGAGCAGTACTTC	CSAPRAQRNSYEQYF
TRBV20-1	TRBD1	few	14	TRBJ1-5	TGCAGTGCTAGCTCCGAGACAGGGAATCAGCCCCAGCATTTT	CSASSETGNQPQHF
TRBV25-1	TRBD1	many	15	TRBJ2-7	TGTGCCAGCAGTGAGGCCGGGACAGGGGTGTACGAGCAGTACTTC	CASSEAGTGVYEQYF
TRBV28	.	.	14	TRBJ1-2	TGTGCCAGCAGTTTAGCAAGGCAGGACTATGGCTACACCTTC	CASSLARQDYGYTF
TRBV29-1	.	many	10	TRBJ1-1	TGCAGCGTGCAGGAGTATGAAGCTTTCTTT	CSVQEYEAFF
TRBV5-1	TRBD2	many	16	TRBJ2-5	TGCGCCAGCAGCTTGGTTAGCGGGGGGCCTGGAGAGACCCAGTACTTC	CASSLVSGGPGETQYF
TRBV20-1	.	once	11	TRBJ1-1	TGCAGTGCTAGAGATGAAGGGGACGCTTTCTTT	CSARDEGDAFF
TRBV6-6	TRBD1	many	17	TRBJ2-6	TGTGCCAGCAGTCCTACAGGGGCCAGCTCTGGGGCCAACGTCCTGACTTTC	CASSPTGASSGANVLTF
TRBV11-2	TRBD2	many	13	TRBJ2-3	TGTGCCAGCAGCCAAGGCAGCGGGGGTACGCAGTATTTT	CASSQGSGGTQYF
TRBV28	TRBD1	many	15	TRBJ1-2	TGTGCCAGCAGTACCCGACAGGGTATTGTTGGTGGCTACACCTTC	CASSTRQGIVGGYTF
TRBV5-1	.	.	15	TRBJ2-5	TGCGCCAGCAGTTCGGGGTCGAAGCGACAAGAGACCCAGTACTTC	CASSSGSKRQETQYF
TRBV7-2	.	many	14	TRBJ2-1	TGTGCCAGCAGCTTAGGGGGGACGGGCAATGAGCAGTTCTTC	CASSLGGTGNEQFF
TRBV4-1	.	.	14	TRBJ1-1	TGCGCCAGCAGCCAACGCGGGACCCTGGGTGAGGCTCTCTTT	CASSQRGTLGEALF
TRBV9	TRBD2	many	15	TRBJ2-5	TGTGCCAGCAGCGTATGGGGGGGGACTCAAGAGACCCAGTACTTC	CASSVWGGTQETQYF
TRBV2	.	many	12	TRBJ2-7	TGTGCCAGCAGTGTTCGAGGGGCCGAGCAGTACTTC	CASSVRGAEQYF
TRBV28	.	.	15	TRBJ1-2	TGTGCCAGCAGCTGGGGGCCCGATACTAACTATGGCTACACCTTC	CASSWGPDTNYGYTF
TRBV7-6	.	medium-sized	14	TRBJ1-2	TGTGCCAGCAGCCCGTGGGGGCAGAACTATGGCTACACCTTC	CASSPWGQNYGYTF
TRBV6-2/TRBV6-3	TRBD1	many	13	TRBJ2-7	TGTGCCAGCGGGGACAGCCCAACCTACGAGCAGTACTTC	CASGDSPTYEQYF
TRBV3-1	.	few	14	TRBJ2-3	TGTGCCAGCAGCCAAGACCGCAAGGGGGATACGCAGTATTTT	CASSQDRKGDTQYF
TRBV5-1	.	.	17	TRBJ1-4	TGCGCCAGCAGCTTACTCGGGGCCACTCGTCCGAATGAAAAACTGTTTTTT	CASSLLGATRPNEKLFF
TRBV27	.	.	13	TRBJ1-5	TGTGCCAGCAGTTTAAATCAGGGTCAGCCCCAGCATTTT	CASSLNQGQPQHF
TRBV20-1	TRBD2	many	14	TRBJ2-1	TGCAGTGCTAGGGTGGGGACTAGTTTACGTGAGCAGTTCTTC	CSARVGTSLREQFF
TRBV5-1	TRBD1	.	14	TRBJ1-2	TGCGCCAGCAACCTTATGGACAGGCACGATCGACACACCTTC	CASNLMDRHDRHTF
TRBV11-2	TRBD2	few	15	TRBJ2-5	TGTGCCAGCAACTTTGGCGGGGGACACCAAGAGACCCAGTACTTC	CASNFGGGHQETQYF
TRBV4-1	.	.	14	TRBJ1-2	TGCGCCAGCAGCCAAGGTCTGGGTAACTATGGCTACACCTTC	CASSQGLGNYGYTF
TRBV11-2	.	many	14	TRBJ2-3	TGTGCCAGCAGCCCCGTTGGGGGGAGAGATACGCAGTATTTT	CASSPVGGRDTQYF
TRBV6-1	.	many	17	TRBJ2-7	TGTGCCAGCAGTGAAAGTCTACCTCTTTCTAGGGTGTACGAGCAGTACTTC	CASSESLPLSRVYEQYF
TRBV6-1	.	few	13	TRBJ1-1	TGTGCCAGCAGCAGACAGCTCTACACTGAAGCTTTCTTT	CASSRQLYTEAFF
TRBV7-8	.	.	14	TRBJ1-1	TGTGCCAGCAGCCATAACTCTCTCCAGGGCCCGGCTTTCTTT	CASSHNSLQGPAFF
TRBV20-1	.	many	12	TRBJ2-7	TGCAGTGCCCAGACAGATCCCTACGAGCAGTACTTC	CSAQTDPYEQYF
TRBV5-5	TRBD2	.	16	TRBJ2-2	TGTGCCAGCAGCTTCCGACTAGCGGGGGCCACCGGGGAGCTGTTTTTT	CASSFRLAGATGELFF
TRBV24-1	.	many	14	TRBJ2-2	TGTGCCACCTGGTCAGGGAAGGACACCGGGGAGCTGTTTTTT	CATWSGKDTGELFF
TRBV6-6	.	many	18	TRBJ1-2	TGTGCCAGCAGTTACTCGATGGGCGTGTCACTCACCATGAGGGGCTACACCTTC	CASSYSMGVSLTMRGYTF
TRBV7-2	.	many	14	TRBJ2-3	TGTGCCAGCAGCCCCAGCCGAGTGGGGGATACGCAGTATTTT	CASSPSRVGDTQYF
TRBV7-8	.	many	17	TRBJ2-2	TGTGCCAGCAGCTTAGGTGTCCCGTGGGGGGCGACCGGGGAGCTGTTTTTT	CASSLGVPWGATGELFF
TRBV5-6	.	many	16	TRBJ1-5	TGTGCCAGCAGCTTGGCCACGACAGCCTGGAATCAGCCCCAGCATTTT	CASSLATTAWNQPQHF
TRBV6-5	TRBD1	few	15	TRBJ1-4	TGTGCCAGCAGTTACTTCGGGACAGTTAATGAAAAACTGTTTTTT	CASSYFGTVNEKLFF
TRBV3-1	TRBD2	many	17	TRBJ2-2	TGTGCCAGCAGTCATGGCCACAGCGGGGGGGCAGCCGGGGAGCTGTTTTTT	CASSHGHSGGAAGELFF
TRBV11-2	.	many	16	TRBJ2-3	TGTGCCAGCAGCTTATTGTACCGGCGTATCACAGATACGCAGTATTTT	CASSLLYRRITDTQYF
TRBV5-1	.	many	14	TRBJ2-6	TGCGCCAGCCAAGCAGGGTCTGGGGCCAACGTCCTGACTTTC	CASQAGSGANVLTF